This entry lists 27 T cell receptor beta chains sequenced from one sample in a study of blood T cell repertoires in COVID-19 (dated by TCRdb to between 2020 and 2021). Library creation used the immunoSEQ multiplex PCR assay. Not all clones reach the TCRdb copy of this immuneACCESS table, which keeps in-frame sequences only. Checked studies attribute under half of the gap to unresolved V genes and leave the rest unexplained. This sample is represented by more than 400,000 clones; less than 95% of them were singletons. The ten largest make up approximately 0.55% of the sample. The specimen was PBMCs or T cells enriched from blood (not recorded which). All receptors come from a man between 18 and 29 years old who had recovered from COVID-19.

This chain connects TRBV4-2 to TRBJ1-1; 7 positions agree with TRBD1. V shed 6 bases and J 1 base; nucleotides not matched to a gene: 14. This CDR3 region has 17 residues. The germline CDR1 and CDR2 sequences are LGHNA and YNFKEQ. The CDR3 is CASRTGTASQTNTEAFF. CDR3 DNA: TGTGCCAGCAGAACCGGGACAGCCTCCCAAACGAACACTGAAGCTTTCTTT.

The genes are TRBV18 and TRBJ1-6; 10 nucleotides agree with TRBD1. V lost 6 bases to trimming and J lost 7 bases; unmatched junction nucleotides: 3. This CDR3 is 14 amino acids long. Germline CDR1 is KGHSH and CDR2 is LQKENI. Here the CDR3 DNA reads TGTGCCAGCTCTTGGACAGGGGGGAATTCACCCCTCCACTTT. The encoded protein is CASSWTGGNSPLHF.

The J gene is TRBJ2-4, the V gene TRBV9; 11 positions match TRBD2. The CDR3 totals 14 residues. The V gene end was trimmed by 2 bases and the J gene end by 6 bases; junction bases not matched to a gene: 1. Per the germline V gene, CDR1 is SGDLS and CDR2 is YYNGEE. CDR3: CASSVTSGANIQYF. In DNA form, the CDR3 reads TGTGCCAGCAGCGTGACTAGCGGGGCAAACATTCAGTACTTC.

The gene calls are TRBV11-2 and TRBJ2-1, with 9 bases fitting TRBD2. Trimming cost V 5 bases and J 6 bases; bases outside gene matches: 11. CDR3 length: 16 residues. The germline V gene encodes CDR1 SGHAT and CDR2 FQNNGV. CDR3 residues: CASSPRWTSAFNEQFF. The CDR3 bases are TGTGCCAGCAGCCCCCGGTGGACTAGCGCGTTCAATGAGCAGTTCTTC. Full variable domain (outside the CDR3, taken from reference TRBV11-2 and TRBJ2-1): EAGVAQSPRYKIIEKRQSVAFWCNPISGHATLYWYQQILGQGPKLLIQFQNNGVVDDSQLPKDRFSAERLKGVDSTLKIQPAKLEDSAVYLCASSPRWTSAFNEQFFGPGTRLTVL.

Comments on this clone: One junction end does not reproduce the germline sequence, and a read error may be involved. The V gene is TRBV2, the J gene TRBJ2-1; 9 nucleotides match TRBD2. The CDR3 is 15 residues long. Germline assignment: CDR1 SNHLY and CDR2 FYNNEI. The CDR3 protein is CASTKAGGSHNEQFF. As DNA, the CDR3 is TGTGCCAGCACCAAAGCGGGAGGCTCCCACAATGAGCAGTTCTTC.

The J gene is TRBJ1-2, the V gene TRBV19; perhaps TRBD1 as D (5 bases). The V and J ends lost 4 bases and 2 bases respectively, with 8 bases between them. CDR3 length: 13 amino acids. CDR1 is LNHDA, CDR2 SQIVND, per germline (reference sequence). The CDR3 bases are TGTGCCAGTAGTACGACAGCGAACTATGGCTACACCTTC. Its protein is CASSTTANYGYTF.

This clone was counted once. The chain has TRBV30 and TRBJ2-1; TRBD2 agrees at 10 bases. The CDR3 covers 15 residues. With V trimmed by 2 bases and J by 3 bases, 4 bases remained unmatched. The V gene's germline CDR1 is GTSNPN and CDR2 SVGIG (reference sequence). The CDR3 spells CAWSPPSGSYNEQFF. The CDR3 nucleotides read TGTGCCTGGAGTCCCCCTAGCGGGAGCTACAATGAGCAGTTCTTC.

V and J are TRBV6-2 or TRBV6-3 and TRBJ2-1; 13 positions match TRBD2. Germline V gives CDR1 MNHEY, CDR2 SVGEGT. Unmatched junction bases numbered 4, after V lost 5 bases and J lost 6 bases. This CDR3 is 15 amino acids long. The CDR3 bases are TGTGCCAGCAGTCTCCGACTAGCGGGAGGCAATGAGCAGTTCTTC. This sequence encodes CASSLRLAGGNEQFF.

As concerns this clone: The identical CDR3 is also encoded by other nucleotide sequences in the sample. V usage is TRBV2 and J usage is TRBJ1-2, with 9 bases lining up with TRBD1. This CDR3 region has 14 residues. After removal of 6 bases from V and 4 bases from J, the junction contained 6 bases not matched to a gene. Looked up from germline, CDR1 is SNHLY and CDR2 is FYNNEI. CDR3 DNA sequence: TGTGCCAGCAGCTACCGGGACAGGGTCTATGGCTACACCTTC. Residues: CASSYRDRVYGYTF.

The V gene is TRBV5-8, the J gene TRBJ1-2, with 10 bases matching TRBD1. Trimming at V came to 7 bases and at J to 2 bases, leaving 8 bases not matched to a gene. The CDR3 has 15 amino acids. Germline CDR1 reads SGHTS; CDR2 reads YDEGEE. CDR3 in amino acids: CASSIDRGLNYGYTF. In DNA form, the CDR3 reads TGTGCCAGCTCAATCGACAGGGGGCTGAACTATGGCTACACCTTC.

The chain couples TRBV19 to TRBJ1-6; perhaps TRBD1 as D (6 bases). The CDR3 is 13 residues long. Trimming removed 9 bases at V and 10 bases at J, with 16 bases between. CDR1 LNHDA and CDR2 SQIVND come from the germline V gene (reference sequence). CDR3 nucleotides: TGTGCCAGCTTGGACAGAGCGGGATCACCCCTCCACTTT. Translating gives CASLDRAGSPLHF. Using reference TRBV19 and TRBJ1-6 for the parts outside the CDR3, the full variable domain is DGGITQSPKYLFRKEGQNVTLSCEQNLNHDAMYWYRQDPGQGLRLIYYSQIVNDFQKGDIAEGYSVSREKKESFPLTVTSAQKNPTAFYLCASLDRAGSPLHFGNGTRLTVT.

This chain connects TRBV29-1 to TRBJ1-2, with 8 bases matching TRBD1. CDR3 length: 15 residues. Germline CDR1 is SQVTM and CDR2 is ANQGSEA. The V and J ends lost 7 bases and 7 bases, in that order; junction bases with no gene match: 17. The chain's CDR3 is CSASSTGTGATGYTF. CDR3 bases: TGCAGCGCTTCTTCCACCGGGACAGGAGCTACTGGCTACACCTTC.

The chain links TRBV7-9 to TRBJ2-6, with a possible D match to TRBD1 (6 bases). The CDR3 runs 16 residues. Between the trimmed V and J ends, which lost 5 bases and 0 bases, there was a span of 11 bases. In germline, CDR1 is SEHNR, CDR2 FQNEAQ (reference sequence). The CDR3 reads CASSHSRGSGANVLTF. CDR3 coding DNA: TGTGCCAGCAGCCACTCCAGGGGCTCTGGGGCCAACGTCCTGACTTTC.

The chain uses TRBV2 and TRBJ1-5, with D possibly matching TRBD1 (6 bases). CDR3 length: 14 amino acids. Trimming shortened V by 6 bases and J by 6 bases, and 15 bases separated the two germline ends. In germline, CDR1 is SNHLY, CDR2 FYNNEI. In DNA, the CDR3 is TGTGCCAGCAGCAACAGGGATGTAGGTCAGCCCCAGCATTTT. It is translated as CASSNRDVGQPQHF.

The rearrangement joins TRBV28 to TRBJ1-4; TRBD1 matches 7 bases. The CDR3 has 14 residues. With V trimmed by 3 bases and J by 10 bases, 8 bases remained unmatched. Germline V gene lookup returns CDR1 MDHEN and CDR2 SYDVKM. The CDR3 loop reads CASSFPVSGGKLFF. CDR3 in DNA: TGTGCCAGCAGTTTTCCAGTATCAGGGGGAAAACTGTTTTTT. Together with reference TRBV28 and TRBJ1-4, the CDR3 gives the full variable domain: DVKVTQSSRYLVKRTGEKVFLECVQDMDHENMFWYRQDPGLGLRLIYFSYDVKMKEKGDIPEGYSVSREKKERFSLILESASTNQTSMYLCASSFPVSGGKLFFGSGTQLSVL.

The rearrangement uses TRBV19 and TRBJ2-1; TRBD1 agrees at 7 bases. V shed 5 bases and J 8 bases; nucleotides not matched to a gene: 12. Looked up from germline, CDR1 is LNHDA and CDR2 is SQIVND (reference sequence). This CDR3 has 15 residues. The CDR3 reads CASSSAARGGHEQFF. CDR3 coding DNA: TGTGCCAGTAGTTCAGCAGCCCGAGGGGGCCATGAGCAGTTCTTC.

The rearrangement links TRBV6-5 to TRBJ2-7, with TRBD2 as a possible D gene (5 bases). V lost 7 bases and J 0 bases, leaving 13 bases between the germline ends. The CDR3 contains 14 residues. Germline V lookup: CDR1 MNHEY, CDR2 SVGAGI. The CDR3 nucleotides are TGTGCCAGCATGCAGACACTAGGCTCCTACGAGCAGTACTTC. Its protein product is CASMQTLGSYEQYF.

V gene TRBV19 combines with J gene TRBJ1-5; D is unresolved. V was trimmed by 3 bases and J by 4 bases, leaving 13 bases between them. CDR1 and CDR2 from the germline V gene are LNHDA and SQIVND (reference sequence). The length of the CDR3 is 15 residues. Here the CDR3 DNA reads TGTGCCAGTAGTATGGGCGGGGTGGGTAATCAGCCCCAGCATTTT. Protein sequence: CASSMGGVGNQPQHF.

The chain combines TRBV10-3 with TRBJ1-5; the match to TRBD1 covers 7 bases. CDR1 is ENHRY and CDR2 is SYGVKD in the germline V gene. After removal of 3 bases from V and 4 bases from J, the junction contained 6 bases not matched to a gene. The CDR3 has 15 amino acids. The CDR3 nucleotides read TGTGCCATCAGTGAATCGGCAGGGGGGAATCAGCCCCAGCATTTT. Residues: CAISESAGGNQPQHF.

CDR3 coding DNA: TGTGCCAGCAGTTACTACCCGACAGATCCCAATCAGCCCCAGCATTTT. Translating gives CASSYYPTDPNQPQHF. V is TRBV6-5 and J is TRBJ1-5; D is perhaps TRBD1 (5 bases). Germline V gives CDR1 MNHEY, CDR2 SVGAGI. Trimming removed 1 base at V and 3 bases at J, with 13 bases between. The CDR3 length is 16 residues.

V and J are TRBV5-4 and TRBJ2-1, with a weak D call TRBD1 (6 bases). Trimming cost V 2 bases and J 7 bases, with 16 bases left between them. The germline V gene has CDR1 SGHNT and CDR2 YYREEE (reference sequence). CDR3 length: 15 residues. For the CDR3, the DNA is TGTGCCAGCAGCTTCCCGACAGGAGGAAATAATGAGCAGTTCTTC. Protein sequence: CASSFPTGGNNEQFF.

This chain connects TRBV11-2 to TRBJ1-6; TRBD1 aligns across 9 bases. The CDR3 contains 14 residues. V was clipped by 4 bases and J by 8 bases; unmatched bases: 3. CDR1 and CDR2 from the germline V gene are SGHAT and FQNNGV. The CDR3 DNA reads as TGTGCCAGCAGCTCTGGGACAGGGTATTCACCCCTCCACTTT. It is translated as CASSSGTGYSPLHF.

Comment on this clone: Different DNA sequences within this sample yield the same CDR3. The J gene is TRBJ2-7, the V gene TRBV5-6; tentative D call: TRBD1 (5 bases). V lost 1 base to trimming and J lost 2 bases, with 7 bases between them. CDR3 length: 13 amino acids. Germline CDR1 reads SGHDT; CDR2 reads YYEEEE. The CDR3 region has the DNA TGTGCCAGCAGCTTGTCAGGGCCCTACGAGCAGTACTTC. This codes for CASSLSGPYEQYF.

The rearrangement links TRBV7-3 to TRBJ2-3; maybe TRBD2 (6 bases). Trimming stripped 6 bases from V and 3 bases from J, with 16 bases between. CDR1 is SGHTA, CDR2 FQGTGA, per germline. The CDR3 covers 15 residues. The CDR3 bases are TGTGCCAGCAGTTGGCGGGGTGAAAGAACAGATACGCAGTATTTT. Translating it yields CASSWRGERTDTQYF.

The J gene is TRBJ1-2, the V gene TRBV5-1, with D maybe TRBD1 (5 bases). CDR3 size: 14 residues. Germline CDR1 and CDR2: SGHRS and YFSETQ. V was cut by 0 bases and J by 5 bases, with 11 bases left in between. CDR3 sequence: CASSLDRSHYGYTF. The DNA of the CDR3 is TGCGCCAGCAGCTTGGACAGGAGCCATTATGGCTACACCTTC.

The rearrangement links TRBV5-8 to TRBJ1-5; D remains ambiguous. The V end lost 4 bases, the J end lost 6 bases, and 14 bases lay between the germline ends. Germline CDR1 is SGHTS and CDR2 is YDEGEE. The CDR3 covers 14 residues. Here the CDR3 DNA reads TGTGCCAGCAGCCGTACAAACACACGTCAGCCCCAGCATTTT. It specifies CASSRTNTRQPQHF.

This clone was found once. The rearrangement links TRBV28 to TRBJ1-1, with D possibly being TRBD1 (5 bases). This CDR3 has 11 residues. Trimming took off 6 bases at V and 6 bases at J, with 8 bases between the two ends. The germline V gene encodes CDR1 MDHEN and CDR2 SYDVKM. Here the CDR3 reads CASSWGAEAFF. Written as DNA, the CDR3 is TGTGCCAGCAGCTGGGGCGCTGAAGCTTTCTTT.